The present entry profiles one T cell receptor (beta chain) with its context. The antigen is unknown. The data are from a study of beta chain features in type 1 diabetes. The authors reverse transcribed all of the isolated RNA, so sequencing captured expressed TCRB transcripts. Data came from immunoSEQ multiplex PCR; TCRdb stores just in-frame clones and leaves some out. Among under 900,000 clones, 15% to 20% were seen once, and the ten largest hold 0.023%. Heparinised blood was drawn once per donor, averaging approximately 100 mL. Study-wide results and limits: Because the template was cDNA, high-expressing cells might be over-represented.

CDR3 length: 16 amino acids. Trimming cost V 4 bases and J 7 bases; bases outside gene matches: 5. Germline CDR1 reads ENHRY; CDR2 reads SYGVKD. The material sequenced was naive CD4+ T cells from blood. The chain joins TRBV10-3 to TRBJ2-1, with 15 nucleotides matching TRBD2. The source is a woman aged 18-30 years in good health. The CDR3 reads CAISGTSGRAVNEQFF. The CDR3 DNA reads as TGTGCCATCAGTGGGACTAGCGGGAGGGCGGTGAATGAGCAGTTCTTC.